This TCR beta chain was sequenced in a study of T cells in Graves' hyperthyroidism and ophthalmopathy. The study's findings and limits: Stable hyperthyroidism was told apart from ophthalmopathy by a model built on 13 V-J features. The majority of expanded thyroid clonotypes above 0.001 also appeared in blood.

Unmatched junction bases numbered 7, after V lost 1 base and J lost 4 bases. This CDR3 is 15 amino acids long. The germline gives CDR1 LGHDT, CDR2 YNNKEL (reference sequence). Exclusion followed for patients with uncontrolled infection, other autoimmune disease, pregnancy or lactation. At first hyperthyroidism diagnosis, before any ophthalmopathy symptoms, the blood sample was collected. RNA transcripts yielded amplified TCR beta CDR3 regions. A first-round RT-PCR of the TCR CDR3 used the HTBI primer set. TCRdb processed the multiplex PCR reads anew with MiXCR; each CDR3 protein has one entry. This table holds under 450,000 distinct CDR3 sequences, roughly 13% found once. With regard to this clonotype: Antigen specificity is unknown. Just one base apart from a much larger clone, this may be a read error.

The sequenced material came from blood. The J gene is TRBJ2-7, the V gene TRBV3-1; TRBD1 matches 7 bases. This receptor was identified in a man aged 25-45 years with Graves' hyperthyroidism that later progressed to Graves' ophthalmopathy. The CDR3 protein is CASSQGTGAPYEQYF. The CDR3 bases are TGTGCCAGCAGCCAAGGTACAGGGGCGCCTTACGAGCAGTACTTC.